The 5 T cell receptor beta chains given below trace back to one sample, sequenced in a study of T cells in Graves' hyperthyroidism and ophthalmopathy. RNA transcripts provided the source from which TCR beta CDR3 regions were amplified. HTBI primers were the set used in a first-round RT-PCR of the TCR CDR3. TCRdb ran MiXCR on the multiplex PCR reads and lists one entry per CDR3 protein. The table has roughly 380,000 distinct CDR3 sequences, around 13% seen once; the top ten hold 4% to 6.5%. The sequenced material came from blood. These receptors came from a woman between 18 and 29 years old with Graves' hyperthyroidism.

The rearrangement joins TRBV19 to TRBJ2-5; a possible D gene is TRBD2 (6 bases). V shed 5 bases and J shed 5 bases, with 15 bases lying between them. Germline loops: CDR1 LNHDA, CDR2 SQIVND (reference sequence). CDR3 length: 14 amino acids. The CDR3 bases are TGTGCCAGTAGTGGCGGGACGGAGTATGAGACCCAGTACTTC. Protein product: CASSGGTEYETQYF. Using reference TRBV19 and TRBJ2-5 for the parts outside the CDR3, the full variable domain is DGGITQSPKYLFRKEGQNVTLSCEQNLNHDAMYWYRQDPGQGLRLIYYSQIVNDFQKGDIAEGYSVSREKKESFPLTVTSAQKNPTAFYLCASSGGTEYETQYFGPGTRLLVL.

V gene TRBV9 combines with J gene TRBJ1-4, with TRBD1 identical over 9 bases. The CDR3 is made up of 15 amino acids. J was trimmed by 6 bases and V by 3 bases; bases with no gene match: 6. Germline CDR1 and CDR2: SGDLS and YYNGEE. As DNA, the CDR3 is TGTGCCAGCAGCGAGAGCCGGGACAGGGATGAAAAACTGTTTTTT. Translation gives CASSESRDRDEKLFF.

This clonotype was seen at least ten times. The genes are TRBV28 and TRBJ1-4; TRBD1 matches 7 bases. CDR1 MDHEN and CDR2 SYDVKM come from the germline V gene. The CDR3 sequence is 17 residues long. With V trimmed by 6 bases and J by 8 bases, 18 bases remained unmatched. The CDR3 nucleotides are TGTGCCAGCAGCCCGAATAACGAACAGGGGCCGCAGGAAAAACTGTTTTTT. Amino acids: CASSPNNEQGPQEKLFF.

There are many counts of this clonotype. The chain recombines TRBV7-9 with TRBJ1-2; no reliable D call. Germline V gene sequence: CDR1 SEHNR, CDR2 FQNEAQ (reference sequence). The CDR3 contains 15 residues. V dropped 1 base and J dropped 0 bases, with 9 bases sitting between them. CDR3 DNA sequence: TGTGCCAGCAGCTTAGAGCTGGGATCTAACTATGGCTACACCTTC. Translating it yields CASSLELGSNYGYTF.

This clonotype has at least ten counts. The chain is built from TRBV12-3 or TRBV12-4 and TRBJ2-1; D ambiguous. This CDR3 has 13 residues. Trimming shortened V by 7 bases and J by 10 bases, and 17 bases separated the two germline ends. As DNA, the CDR3 is TGTGCCAGCAAGGTGATTCCCGGGTCCGAGCAGTTCTTC. It yields the protein CASKVIPGSEQFF.